Listed below are T cell receptor beta chains from one sample, sequenced in a study of radiation and T cells in renal cell carcinoma. Sequencing used immunoSEQ multiplex PCR; TCRdb keeps in-frame clones, though not all of them. Altogether tens of thousands of clones are present, about four fifths being singletons, with the ten largest covering 5% to 6.5%. The material sequenced was blood, taken from a patient whose treatment included radiotherapy and nephrectomy. Every receptor here comes from a man in his 60s with renal cell carcinoma. CDR3s include the opening cysteine and the closing phenylalanine or tryptophan. D genes are given only for firm matches. Part of the rows lack a size; the others show once, few, many or a class for expanded clones.

V,J,size,D,length,DNA,CDR3
TRBV27,TRBJ2-2,NA,TRBD1,18,TGTGCCAGCAGTTCACCGGGACAGGGGGTAACGCGGACCGGGGAGCTGTTTTTT,CASSSPGQGVTRTGELFF
TRBV9,TRBJ2-1,NA,TRBD2,17,TGTGCCAGCAGCGTCTTCTCTCTCGCCGGGACTAAAAATGAGCAGTTCTTC,CASSVFSLAGTKNEQFF
TRBV27,TRBJ1-5,NA,NA,12,TGTGCCAGCAGTTTAGACCCCCAGCCCCAGCATTTT,CASSLDPQPQHF
TRBV27,TRBJ2-5,NA,NA,12,TGTGCCACCAGCTCTTCGAGGGAGACCCAGTACTTC,CATSSSRETQYF
TRBV5-1,TRBJ1-1,few,NA,16,TGCGCCAGCAGCTTGGGAAGCCCTACGATGAACACTGAAGCTTTCTTT,CASSLGSPTMNTEAFF
TRBV6-4,TRBJ2-7,NA,NA,15,TGTGCCAGCAGTGCGGGGACGGACTCCAGCTACGAGCAGTACTTC,CASSAGTDSSYEQYF
TRBV28,TRBJ2-3,NA,NA,14,TGTGCCAGCAGTTCTGGAGGGAGCACAGATACGCAGTATTTT,CASSSGGSTDTQYF
TRBV7-9,TRBJ2-2,NA,NA,15,TGTGCCAGCAGCTTAGGGAGGGGAGCCCCCGGGGAGCTGTTTTTT,CASSLGRGAPGELFF
TRBV4-2,TRBJ1-1,few,NA,15,TGTGCCAGCAGCCTCTACCTTTCCCGGGACACTGAAGCTTTCTTT,CASSLYLSRDTEAFF
TRBV2,TRBJ2-2,NA,TRBD1,15,TGTGCCAGCAGGAGGGACAGGGGGATAGCCGGGGAGCTGTTTTTT,CASRRDRGIAGELFF
TRBV9,TRBJ2-2,NA,TRBD2,16,TGTGCCAGCAGCGGTAGCGGGAGGGCGAACACCGGGGAGCTGTTTTTT,CASSGSGRANTGELFF
TRBV5-1,TRBJ2-2,NA,TRBD2,15,TGCGCCAGCAGCTCCTTAGCGGGAGACACCGGGGAGCTGTTTTTT,CASSSLAGDTGELFF
TRBV11-3,TRBJ2-2,NA,TRBD2,16,TGTGCCAGCAGCAGCCGACTAGCGGCAAACACCGGGGAGCTGTTTTTT,CASSSRLAANTGELFF
TRBV27,TRBJ1-1,NA,NA,14,TGTGCCAGCAGTTTATGGGGGCTGAACACTGAAGCTTTCTTT,CASSLWGLNTEAFF
TRBV18,TRBJ2-5,NA,NA,16,TGTGCCAGCTCACCACGGGCAGGTGCCCGTAGAGAGACCCAGTACTTC,CASSPRAGARRETQYF
TRBV5-5,TRBJ1-1,NA,NA,13,TGTGCCAGCAGAAAGGGGGAGTTCACTGAAGCTTTCTTT,CASRKGEFTEAFF